One sample yielded the 23 T cell receptor beta chains listed below, sequenced in a study of T cells in Graves' hyperthyroidism and ophthalmopathy. It was RNA transcripts that yielded the amplified TCR beta CDR3 regions. With the HTBI primer set, the TCR CDR3 went through a first round of RT-PCR. MiXCR, applied by TCRdb to the multiplex PCR reads, yields one record per CDR3 protein. The sample carries hundreds of thousands of distinct CDR3 sequences, 35% recorded once. The sequencing input was blood. The source is a woman between 40 and 55 years old with Graves' hyperthyroidism.

This chain uses TRBV5-4 with TRBJ1-4; perhaps TRBD1 as D (5 bases). The CDR3 runs 14 residues. The germline gives CDR1 SGHNT, CDR2 YYREEE (reference sequence). V was pared by 0 bases and J by 10 bases, with 13 bases between. The CDR3 DNA sequence: TGTGCCAGCAGCTTGGGAACCGGGGGTGGAAAACTGTTTTTT. Protein sequence: CASSLGTGGGKLFF.

With respect to this clonotype: A single base separates this from a much larger clone, so it may be a read error. V and J are TRBV5-1 and TRBJ1-1; possibly TRBD1 for D (5 bases). The germline V gene encodes CDR1 SGHRS and CDR2 YFSETQ. The CDR3 runs to 15 residues. DNA for the CDR3: TGCGCCAGCAGCCGCGTGGGGCATCCGAACACTGAAGCTCTCTTT. Translated, it gives CASSRVGHPNTEALF.

For the CDR3, the DNA is TGCAGCGTGGCGCCCCTGGAGACCCAGTACTTC. Translation gives CSVAPLETQYF. This chain links TRBV29-1 with TRBJ2-5, with D uncertain. This CDR3 is 11 amino acids long. Germline V gene data show CDR1 as SQVTM and CDR2 as ANQGSEA. The V and J ends lost 6 bases and 5 bases respectively, with 10 bases between them.

The chain has TRBV10-3 and TRBJ1-1; D remains ambiguous. The CDR3 runs to 14 residues. Per germline, CDR1 ENHRY and CDR2 SYGVKD. V lost 2 bases and J 4 bases, leaving 11 bases between the germline ends. The CDR3 DNA follows: TGTGCCATCAGTGAGAAGAGGCTAGGCACTGAAGCTTTCTTT. Protein sequence: CAISEKRLGTEAFF.

The chain couples TRBV24-1 to TRBJ2-5; 8 positions match TRBD1. CDR3 length: 13 amino acids. Losses at the gene ends were 8 bases for V and 6 bases for J; bases not matched to a gene: 7. Per germline, CDR1 KGHDR and CDR2 SFDVKD. The DNA of the CDR3 is TGTGCCACCAAAGCAGGGGGCTACCAGACCCAGTACTTC. Protein product: CATKAGGYQTQYF.

This clonotype was observed a handful of times. The chain combines TRBV6-5 with TRBJ2-2; TRBD2 is a possible D gene (5 bases). Trimming removed 7 bases from V and 7 bases from J, with 16 bases in between. CDR1 is MNHEY and CDR2 is SVGAGI in the germline V gene. CDR3 length: 14 amino acids. CDR3 nucleotides: TGTGCCAGCAATGATCCGGGAACCAGCGGGGAGCTGTTTTTT. Its protein product is CASNDPGTSGELFF.

This clonotype was picked up a small number of times. This sequence joins TRBV29-1 and TRBJ1-1, with D unresolved. The V end lost 6 bases, the J end lost 7 bases, and 21 bases lay between the germline ends. Germline V gene data show CDR1 as SQVTM and CDR2 as ANQGSEA. The CDR3 is made up of 14 amino acids. DNA of the CDR3: TGCAGCGTCGCACCCCAACACTTAAGTGGTGAAGCTTTCTTT. Translated, it gives CSVAPQHLSGEAFF.

The sample holds a few counts of this clonotype. The V gene is TRBV3-1, the J gene TRBJ1-2, with D tentatively TRBD1 (5 bases). CDR3 length equals 13 residues. Germline CDR1 reads LGHDT; CDR2 reads YNNKEL (reference sequence). Trimming took 4 bases from V and 8 from J, leaving 14 bases between them. CDR3 DNA: TGTGCCAGCAGCCCCCCCAGGGCGGGAGGCTACACCTTC. Protein product: CASSPPRAGGYTF.

The chain recombines TRBV29-1 with TRBJ2-2; 9 bases agree with TRBD2. This CDR3 is 14 amino acids long. Germline lookup yields CDR1 SQVTM and CDR2 ANQGSEA. The CDR3 sequence: CSSWASGKAGELFF. CDR3 DNA: TGCAGTTCTTGGGCTAGCGGGAAGGCCGGGGAGCTGTTTTTT.

This clonotype was detected ten times or more. The J gene is TRBJ1-5, the V gene TRBV20-1; perhaps TRBD1 as D (6 bases). Germline V gene lookup returns CDR1 DFQATT and CDR2 SNEGSKA (reference sequence). The CDR3 has 14 residues. Trimming took off 6 bases at V and 5 bases at J, with 17 bases between the two ends. CDR3 sequence (DNA): TGCAGTGCCCAACGGGACATCGGCCATCAGCCCCAGCATTTT. Protein product: CSAQRDIGHQPQHF.

V gene TRBV19 combines with J gene TRBJ2-2; D perhaps matches TRBD1 (6 bases). The CDR3 sequence is 17 residues long. Germline V gene lookup returns CDR1 LNHDA and CDR2 SQIVND (reference sequence). V lost 7 bases, J lost 1 base, and 19 bases lay in between. The DNA for the CDR3 is TGTGCCAGTACCAATCATAAACAGGGAAGGAACACCGGGGAGCTGTTTTTT. This sequence encodes CASTNHKQGRNTGELFF.

This clonotype was seen at least ten times. The chain joins TRBV2 to TRBJ2-6; 8 bases line up with TRBD1. Germline CDR1 is SNHLY and CDR2 is FYNNEI. The CDR3 runs 16 residues. V gave up 8 bases and J gave up 3 bases; unmatched junction bases: 9. The chain's CDR3 is CASEGQVSLGANVLTF. As DNA, the CDR3 is TGTGCCAGCGAGGGACAGGTTTCACTTGGGGCCAACGTCCTGACTTTC.

Only a few counts were recorded for this clonotype. The chain combines TRBV19 with TRBJ1-2; D uncertain. Trimming pared 3 bases from V and 4 bases from J, leaving 12 bases between. The germline V gene has CDR1 LNHDA and CDR2 SQIVND (reference sequence). This CDR3 has 14 residues. The CDR3 protein is CASSISLIRYGYTF. CDR3 DNA: TGTGCCAGTAGTATTTCTCTGATCCGCTATGGCTACACCTTC.

This sequence joins TRBV10-3 and TRBJ2-7; 10 nucleotides agree with TRBD1. From germline, CDR1 is ENHRY and CDR2 SYGVKD. The CDR3 runs to 14 residues. Germline trimming cut 7 bases from V and 2 bases from J; bases unmatched to any gene: 5. The CDR3 DNA follows: TGTGCCATCAAGCGGGGGACAGGGGCCTACGAGCAGTACTTC. It codes for CAIKRGTGAYEQYF.

This chain uses TRBV7-8 with TRBJ2-3; D might be TRBD2 (5 bases). Trimming took off 4 bases at V and 4 bases at J, with 12 bases between the two ends. Germline V gene sequence: CDR1 SGHVS, CDR2 FQNEAQ. This CDR3 has 14 residues. The CDR3 is CASSSGPGADTQYF. The CDR3 nucleotides read TGTGCCAGCAGCTCCGGACCCGGGGCAGATACGCAGTATTTT. Full variable domain (rest looked up from reference TRBV7-8 and TRBJ2-3): GAGVSQSPRYKVAKRGQDVALRCDPISGHVSLFWYQQALGQGPEFLTYFQNEAQLDKSGLPSDRFFAERPEGSVSTLKIQRTQQEDSAVYLCASSSGPGADTQYFGPGTRLTVL.

The chain is built from TRBV28 and TRBJ1-6, with a tentative D call TRBD1 (5 bases). Germline assignment: CDR1 MDHEN and CDR2 SYDVKM. Deletions cut 8 bases from V and 8 bases from J, with 13 bases between. The CDR3 extends over 13 amino acids. CDR3 residues: CASGYRPDSPLHF. In DNA form, the CDR3 reads TGTGCCAGCGGATACAGGCCTGATTCACCCCTCCACTTT. Combining the CDR3 with reference TRBV28 and TRBJ1-6 gives the whole variable domain DVKVTQSSRYLVKRTGEKVFLECVQDMDHENMFWYRQDPGLGLRLIYFSYDVKMKEKGDIPEGYSVSREKKERFSLILESASTNQTSMYLCASGYRPDSPLHFGNGTRLTVT.

This chain uses TRBV5-1 with TRBJ2-7, with D possibly called TRBD1 or TRBD2 (5 bases each). This CDR3 has 15 residues. Germline lookup yields CDR1 SGHRS and CDR2 YFSETQ. V shed 3 bases and J shed 0 bases, with 13 bases lying between them. The CDR3, as DNA: TGCGCCAGCAGCTCCCTCGGGACCCGCTCCTACGAGCAGTACTTC. Translated, it gives CASSSLGTRSYEQYF.

With regard to this clonotype: A much larger clone differs by one base, so this may be a read error. This chain links TRBV7-2 with TRBJ1-1; TRBD1 might be the D (5 bases). Germline V gene lookup returns CDR1 SGHTA and CDR2 FQGNSA. Deletions cut 0 bases from V and 4 bases from J, with 12 bases between. The CDR3 loop spans 15 amino acids. The chain's CDR3 is CASSLAFAGRTEAFF. CDR3 nucleotides: TGTGCCAGCAGCTTAGCGTTTGCAGGGCGCACTGAAGCTTTCTTT.

This clonotype was observed many times. V is TRBV11-1 and J is TRBJ2-2, with D unclear. Trimming cost V 1 base and J 3 bases, with 15 bases left between them. CDR3 length: 17 amino acids. From germline, CDR1 is SGHAT and CDR2 FQDESV (reference sequence). The DNA for the CDR3 is TGTGCCAGCAGCTTAGTGGGCGGCCCTCTCCACACCGGGGAGCTGTTTTTT. This translates into CASSLVGGPLHTGELFF.

This clonotype was detected many times. V gene TRBV10-2 combines with J gene TRBJ1-6; D might be TRBD1 (5 bases). CDR1 and CDR2 from the germline V gene are WSHSY and SAAADI. V gave up 5 bases and J gave up 14 bases, with 19 bases separating them. The CDR3 is 14 amino acids. For the CDR3, the DNA is TGCGCCAGCAGTCGGACATGGGTAGAGGAAGCCCTCCACTTT. Translation gives CASSRTWVEEALHF.

About this clonotype itself: A much larger clonotype is one base distant, so this may be a read error. The V gene is TRBV20-1, the J gene TRBJ2-5, with a tentative D call TRBD1 (5 bases). Germline V gives CDR1 DFQATT, CDR2 SNEGSKA (reference sequence). V dropped 2 bases and J dropped 4 bases, with 14 bases sitting between them. This CDR3 is built from 14 residues. The CDR3 here is CSARKGPSPETQYF. In DNA form, the CDR3 reads TGCAGTGCTAGAAAGGGGCCGTCCCCAGAGACCCAGTACTTC.

Notes on this clonotype: A much larger clone differs by one base, so this may be a read error. This chain connects TRBV10-3 to TRBJ1-2; 9 bases agree with TRBD1. Germline values: CDR1 ENHRY, CDR2 SYGVKD. The CDR3 covers 19 residues. CDR3 coding DNA: TGTGCCGTCAGTGAGTCGGGGGCTGGACAGGGGCTCTCCTTGGACGGCTACACCTTC. As protein: CAVSESGAGQGLSLDGYTF.

For this clonotype: This may stem from a read error, because a much larger clone lies one nucleotide away. The V call is TRBV20-1, the J call TRBJ1-5; tentative D call: TRBD1 (5 bases). The CDR3 runs 14 residues. In germline, CDR1 is DFQATT, CDR2 SNEGSKA (reference sequence). Trimming left V 3 bases short and J 3 bases short, with 12 bases between. The CDR3 region is CSASLTEVNQPQHF. The CDR3 region has the DNA TGCAGTGCTAGTTTGACAGAGGTCAATCAGCCCCAGCATTTT.